This TCR beta chain was documented in a study of T cells after yellow fever vaccination (dated by TCRdb to about 2019). Study-wide context: The SMART-Seq v4 Ultra Low Input RNA kit was used to prepare libraries from fractions with low cell numbers. To track T-cell clones before and after primary and booster YFV17D yellow fever vaccination, bulk TCR alpha and beta repertoires were sequenced longitudinally. Two healthy male donors made up the cohort, one aged 18 to 29 years and the other aged 30 to 40 years. Blood was collected at multiple timepoints before and after primary and secondary immunization, and bulk PBMC replicates and cell subsets were isolated. The paper as a whole reports these results and caveats: A small fraction of clonotypes appeared in both the CD4 and CD8 compartments, likely as a result of convergent recombination. Computational filtering was needed because FACS-sorted repertoires could contain abundant contaminating clonotypes from the bulk population. Most clones expanded after primary vaccination (96% of CD4 and around 88% of CD8) were re-detected after the booster, suggesting that broad memory maintenance occurred. Only a couple of donors were included in the study, so the extent to which the findings can be generalized is limited. The secondary T-cell response was weaker than the primary response but faster, peaking on day 5 instead of day 15.

In the paper's terms, the treatment or condition label means: live attenuated yellow fever vaccine strain. PBMCs were isolated from peripheral blood using a standard Ficoll-Paque protocol. Dynabeads CD4 and CD8 positive selection kits were used to isolate the CD4 and CD8 T-cell fractions. TriZol was used to extract RNA from bulk PBMCs, from CD4 and CD8 fractions, and from dextramer-positive and dextramer-negative fractions. Sequences LNHDA (CDR1) and SQIVND (CDR2) are obtained from the germline V gene (reference sequence). The CDR3 spans 17 residues, from the cysteine through the phenylalanine. The retained sequence is limited to the CDR3, 51 bases, with the frame set at the first base. Trimming takes 7 bases from V and 0 bases from J, and the germline ends sit 19 bases apart. Sequencing was performed on an Illumina NovaSeq 6000. Synthesis of TCR cDNA relied on 5'RACE template switching, a step that introduced a universal primer site along with unique molecular identifiers. cDNA synthesis was primed from both the TCR alpha and TCR beta constant segments. Library amplification used two PCR steps, and the second PCR step added sample barcodes and sequencing adapters. Libraries were sequenced on Illumina HiSeq 2500 (2x100 bp) or NovaSeq (2x150 bp). The original pipeline was this. Reads were demultiplexed and collapsed into UMI consensus sequences with MIGEC, and V(D)J alignment was performed with MiXCR. Using edgeR on replicate PBMC samples, clonotypes were called vaccine-responding if FDR was below 0.01 and the log2 fold change was above 5 up to day 15. Each bulk clonotype received a CD4 or CD8 identity based on whether the sequenced CD4 or CD8 repertoire contained that clonotype at higher abundance. The public reads were run again by TCRdb, first through fastp at Q25 and then through MiXCR, and only productive beta chains were kept. When rows share a CDR3 protein, they turn into one entry using the most common DNA and genes. These V and J calls are TCRdb output, not the study's own analysis. The sample table records about 220,000 distinct CDR3 sequences; 3% to 3.5% of these occur just once. The top ten clonotypes cover approximately 3% of the sample.

This clonotype was counted a few times. Its antigen is unknown. The record has no base qualities; no much larger clone is one base away. The specimen was CD4+ T cells sorted from PBMCs, collected 10 days after the yellow fever booster vaccination. The TCR comes from a man in his late teens or twenties who received the YFV17D yellow fever vaccine. This chain joins TRBV19 to TRBJ2-1; TRBD2 is perhaps the D gene, given 6 matching bases. In nucleotide form, the sequence is TGTGCCAGTATACCCGGGGGACTTCCCAGCTCCTACAATGAGCAGTTCTTC. It encodes CASIPGGLPSSYNEQFF.